These T cell receptor beta chains were read from a single sample in a study of T cells after yellow fever vaccination. TCRdb re-analysed the 5' RACE reads in MiXCR, keeping a single row per CDR3 protein. Of some 390,000 distinct CDR3 sequences in the sample, around 6.4% are singletons; the top ten hold approximately 15%. Sequenced here: PBMCs, sampled 5 days after the yellow fever booster vaccination. The receptors originated from a man aged 30 to 45 who received the YFV17D yellow fever vaccine. CDR3s include the opening cysteine and the closing phenylalanine or tryptophan. A D gene is named only where the DNA matches it firmly. Not all rows give a size; the values are once, few, many and, for expanded clones, a class.

J gene	D gene	clone size	V gene	CDR3 protein	CDR3 DNA
TRBJ2-1	NA	NA	TRBV21-1	CASRVSSGSSSYNEQFF	TGTGCCAGCAGGGTGTCTAGCGGGTCAAGCTCCTACAATGAGCAGTTCTTC
TRBJ1-1	NA	NA	TRBV6-5	CASSYSGHTEAFF	TGTGCCAGCAGTTACTCAGGGCACACTGAAGCTTTCTTT
TRBJ2-2	NA	NA	TRBV2	CASRTVGSGELFF	TGTGCCAGCCGAACCGTCGGGAGCGGGGAGCTGTTTTTT
TRBJ2-3	TRBD2	few	TRBV6-2/TRBV6-3	CASNKAGRGPDTQYF	TGTGCCAGCAACAAGGCCGGGAGGGGCCCAGATACGCAGTATTTT
TRBJ2-7	NA	many	TRBV5-1	CASSLQSGSSYEQYF	TGCGCCAGCAGCCTGCAGTCCGGGTCCTCCTACGAGCAGTACTTC
TRBJ2-1	TRBD2	few	TRBV25-1	CARTGTSGSNEQFF	TGTGCCAGAACCGGGACTAGCGGGAGTAATGAGCAGTTCTTC
TRBJ2-7	TRBD2	many	TRBV18	CASSPGLAGTNEQYF	TGTGCCAGCTCACCGGGACTAGCGGGTACCAACGAGCAGTACTTC
TRBJ2-3	NA	few	TRBV29-1	CSGELTAASTDTQYF	TGCAGCGGCGAGCTTACAGCGGCTAGCACAGATACGCAGTATTTT
TRBJ2-3	TRBD2	many	TRBV7-6	CASSLVSSGRTDTQYF	TGTGCCAGCAGCTTAGTTTCTAGCGGACGCACAGATACGCAGTATTTT
TRBJ2-1	TRBD2	many	TRBV12-3/TRBV12-4	CASNNPGGGRADEQFF	TGTGCCAGCAACAACCCCGGCGGCGGGAGGGCCGATGAGCAGTTCTTC
TRBJ2-2	TRBD1	many	TRBV5-1	CASSPEGQGFANTGELFF	TGCGCCAGCAGCCCCGAGGGACAGGGGTTCGCGAACACCGGGGAGCTGTTTTTT
TRBJ2-7	NA	many	TRBV7-2	CASSPRVWANSYEQYF	TGTGCCAGCAGCCCCAGGGTCTGGGCGAACTCCTACGAGCAGTACTTC
TRBJ2-3	NA	NA	TRBV20-1	CSARRPIHTDTQYF	TGCAGTGCTAGGCGTCCGATCCACACAGATACGCAGTATTTT
TRBJ2-1	TRBD2	many	TRBV30	CAWIIASGSVF	TGTGCCTGGATAATCGCTAGCGGGAGTGTCTTC
TRBJ2-2	TRBD2	NA	TRBV7-6	CASSSAGGPTGELFF	TGTGCCAGCAGCTCCGCGGGAGGGCCGACCGGGGAGCTGTTTTTT
TRBJ2-1	NA	NA	TRBV30	CAWSALGGYNEQFF	TGTGCCTGGAGTGCCTTGGGAGGCTACAATGAGCAGTTCTTC
TRBJ2-7	NA	NA	TRBV4-3	CASSQEGHSYEQYF	TGCGCCAGCAGCCAAGAGGGACATTCCTACGAGCAGTACTTC
TRBJ2-2	TRBD2	many	TRBV10-3	CAISETSGGTGELFF	TGTGCCATCAGTGAAACTAGCGGGGGTACCGGGGAGCTGTTTTTT
TRBJ2-4	NA	NA	TRBV20-1	CSASFRAAKNIQYF	TGCAGTGCTAGTTTTCGAGCAGCCAAAAACATTCAGTACTTC
TRBJ2-5	TRBD1	many	TRBV28	CASSLTGQGAEETQYF	TGTGCCAGCAGTTTGACGGGACAGGGGGCCGAAGAGACCCAGTACTTC
TRBJ2-7	TRBD2	few	TRBV20-1	CSARVALAIDEQYF	TGCAGTGCTAGAGTGGCACTAGCGATCGACGAGCAGTACTTC
TRBJ2-5	TRBD2	many	TRBV7-9	CASSLVRRENQETQYF	TGTGCCAGCAGCTTAGTAAGGCGGGAGAATCAAGAGACCCAGTACTTC
TRBJ1-2	TRBD1	many	TRBV5-1	CASKVEEGAYGYTF	TGCGCCAGCAAGGTCGAGGAGGGGGCCTATGGCTACACCTTC
TRBJ2-2	TRBD1	NA	TRBV3-1	CASSRSTGGANTGELFF	TGTGCCAGCAGCCGTTCTACAGGGGGAGCGAACACCGGGGAGCTGTTTTTT
TRBJ2-5	NA	NA	TRBV15	CATSRAGMRETQYF	TGTGCCACCAGCAGAGCCGGGATGAGGGAGACCCAGTACTTC
TRBJ2-2	NA	NA	TRBV24-1	CATRGLGNTGELFF	TGTGCCACCAGAGGACTGGGGAACACCGGGGAGCTGTTTTTT
TRBJ2-1	TRBD2	NA	TRBV9	CASSAWGGLLNNEQFF	TGTGCCAGCAGCGCCTGGGGGGGACTACTGAACAATGAGCAGTTCTTC
TRBJ1-1	NA	few	TRBV7-2	CASSLYGTEAFF	TGTGCCAGCAGCTTATATGGCACTGAAGCTTTCTTT